This TCR beta chain was observed in a study of beta chain features in type 1 diabetes. Markers CD45RO/CCR7/CD25/CD127/CD95/CD27 served to sort CD4+ naive, central memory, regulatory and stem cell-like memory cells. Whole-study findings and limits: Across all four CD4+ subsets, people with type 1 diabetes showed modestly shorter TCRB CDR3s. For cells with high TCR expression, cDNA sequencing could yield over-representation. Sampled from patients, naive, central memory and Treg TCRB repertoires appeared more similar than those sampled from healthy donors. The study found fewer insertions and more deletions at VDJ junctions in type 1 diabetes patients.

Expressed TCRB transcripts got sequenced, as all isolated RNA was reverse transcribed. Clones were sequenced by immunoSEQ multiplex PCR, and TCRdb holds only the in-frame ones, with some missing. This table has 20,000 to 30,000 clones, about 69% appearing once. On this clone itself: No antigen is known for it.

Sequencing used Tregs from blood. The source is a man aged 18 to 30 with type 1 diabetes.

CDR3 residues: CASSSAGGPGTGELFF. The CDR3 DNA follows: TGTGCCAGCAGCTCAGCGGGGGGGCCGGGGACCGGGGAGCTGTTTTTT. This chain links TRBV5-4 with TRBJ2-2; 10 positions agree with TRBD2. With V trimmed by 3 bases and J by 5 bases, 7 bases remained unmatched. This CDR3 spans 16 amino acids. Germline CDR1 SGHNT, CDR2 YYREEE (reference sequence).